This entry is about one TCR beta chain. Clones were read by immunoSEQ multiplex PCR, and TCRdb kept only the in-frame ones, dropping some. The repertoire holds roughly 54,000 clones, with over 90% as singletons. CDR1 and CDR2 from the germline V gene are ENHRY and SYGVKD. J lost 3 bases, V lost 7 bases, and 9 bases had no gene match. This CDR3 spans 15 amino acids. The data are from a study of blood T cell repertoires in COVID-19. The specimen was peripheral blood. The TCR comes from a man in his forties or fifties with acute or convalescent COVID-19. The chain is built from TRBV10-3 and TRBJ1-5; 7 nucleotides align to TRBD1. The CDR3 coding sequence is TGTGCCATCAAGGCCCGTCAGGGGGACAATCAGCCCCAGCATTTT. It is translated as CAIKARQGDNQPQHF.